These 32 T cell receptor beta chains originate from one sample sequenced in a study of blood T cells in healthy people across ages. Alongside a J-beta primer mix, a sample-barcoded 5' primer served in a second PCR lasting roughly 6 to 11 cycles. One entry per CDR3 protein results from TCRdb running MiXCR on the 5' RACE reads. The sample has hundreds of thousands of distinct CDR3 sequences; more than 50% are singletons. The specimen sequenced was blood. Source of these receptors: a man aged 35 to 55 in good health.

The chain is built from TRBV2 and TRBJ2-3; TRBD2 agrees at 9 bases. The V segment lost 1 base and the J segment 5 bases; nucleotides outside the gene matches: 10. The CDR3 contains 17 residues. Germline CDR1 and CDR2: SNHLY and FYNNEI. CDR3 sequence: CASSEGGGGAKGDTQYF. The DNA for the CDR3 is TGTGCCAGCAGTGAAGGAGGCGGGGGGGCCAAGGGAGATACGCAGTATTTT. The complete variable domain, with remaining parts taken from reference TRBV2 and TRBJ2-3, reads EPEVTQTPSHQVTQMGQEVILRCVPISNHLYFYWYRQILGQKVEFLVSFYNNEISEKSEIFDDQFSVERPDGSNFTLKIRSTKLEDSAMYFCASSEGGGGAKGDTQYFGPGTRLTVL.

The chain recombines TRBV7-2 with TRBJ2-1; D unclear. The V end lost 5 bases, the J end lost 7 bases, and 12 bases lay between the germline ends. The CDR3 runs to 13 residues. Looked up from germline, CDR1 is SGHTA and CDR2 is FQGNSA. The CDR3, as DNA: TGTGCCAGCAGCGCCGGGCCGCTTAATGAGCAGTTCTTC. Its translation: CASSAGPLNEQFF. Filled out from reference TRBV7-2 and TRBJ2-1, the complete variable domain reads GAGVSQSPSNKVTEKGKDVELRCDPISGHTALYWYRQSLGQGLEFLIYFQGNSAPDKSGLPSDRFSAERTGGSVSTLTIQRTQQEDSAVYLCASSAGPLNEQFFGPGTRLTVL.

This clonotype has more than one count but fewer than ten. This chain connects TRBV25-1 to TRBJ2-4, with 7 bases identical to TRBD2. This CDR3 region has 19 residues. CDR1 MGHDK and CDR2 SYGVNS come from the germline V gene. V lost 3 bases, J lost 8 bases, and 22 bases stayed unmatched. The CDR3 here is CASSDGGGTNRRLGDIQYF. The CDR3 DNA reads as TGTGCCAGCAGTGATGGGGGGGGAACCAATCGCCGCCTCGGGGACATTCAGTACTTC.

This clonotype was seen a few times. This rearrangement joins TRBV29-1 to TRBJ2-5, with D hard to call. This CDR3 spans 11 amino acids. V lost 4 bases and J lost 7, with 10 bases in between. Germline CDR1 is SQVTM and CDR2 is ANQGSEA. In DNA, the CDR3 is TGCAGCGTTGCCCTGGTGGGGACCCAGTACTTC. Translation gives CSVALVGTQYF.

This clonotype appeared a few times. V usage is TRBV24-1 and J usage is TRBJ2-1; 8 bases fit TRBD1. CDR1 is KGHDR, CDR2 SFDVKD, per germline. Trimming cost V 7 bases and J 10 bases; bases outside gene matches: 8. The CDR3 extends over 13 amino acids. The CDR3, as DNA: TGTGCCACCAGAAAGACAGGGGCGGTCGAGCAGTTCTTC. Its protein product is CATRKTGAVEQFF.

The rearrangement joins TRBV5-4 to TRBJ1-5, with a weak D call TRBD1 (5 bases). The CDR3 loop spans 14 amino acids. Germline V gives CDR1 SGHNT, CDR2 YYREEE (reference sequence). The V end was cut by 7 bases, the J end by 5 bases, with 16 bases between. The CDR3 here is CASQGSPGDQPQHF. The DNA of the CDR3 is TGTGCCAGCCAGGGCAGCCCTGGGGATCAGCCCCAGCATTTT.

V and J are TRBV7-9 and TRBJ2-5; a weak D match, TRBD2 (5 bases). V was trimmed by 1 base and J by 11 bases, leaving 11 bases between them. Per germline, CDR1 SEHNR and CDR2 FQNEAQ (reference sequence). The CDR3 is 12 amino acids. The CDR3 loop is CASSLETTGQYF. CDR3 nucleotide sequence: TGTGCCAGCAGCTTAGAGACGACGGGGCAGTACTTC.

This chain connects TRBV4-1 to TRBJ2-1; D may be TRBD1 (6 bases). Trimming shortened V by 5 bases and J by 8 bases, and 19 bases separated the two germline ends. The CDR3 runs to 15 residues. Germline lookup yields CDR1 MGHRA and CDR2 YSYEKL. The DNA for the CDR3 is TGCGCCAGCAGCTACCCCCCCAGGGGAGTCGATGAGCAGTTCTTC. This translates into CASSYPPRGVDEQFF.

This clonotype came up a few times. The rearrangement links TRBV5-1 to TRBJ2-7; 10 bases are shared with TRBD1. V was clipped by 1 base and J by 6 bases; unmatched bases: 4. Germline V gene lookup returns CDR1 SGHRS and CDR2 YFSETQ. This CDR3 has 14 residues. CDR3 in DNA: TGCGCCAGCAGCTTGCTGACAGGGGGCGGCGAGCAGTACTTC. It yields the protein CASSLLTGGGEQYF.

This clonotype was seen only once. This chain uses TRBV27 with TRBJ1-2, with a tentative D call TRBD1 (6 bases). Germline CDR1 MNHEY, CDR2 SMNVEV (reference sequence). The CDR3 totals 15 residues. V dropped 0 bases and J dropped 4 bases, with 12 bases sitting between them. In nucleotides, the CDR3 is TGTGCCAGCAGTTTATCAGGGGGTAATTCCTATGGCTACACCTTC. Translation gives CASSLSGGNSYGYTF.

This clonotype has a handful of counts. The chain combines TRBV7-9 with TRBJ1-6; D unresolved. This CDR3 has 12 residues. Trimming removed 5 bases from V and 11 bases from J, with 10 bases in between. The germline gives CDR1 SEHNR, CDR2 FQNEAQ (reference sequence). CDR3: CASSPHWAPLHF. The CDR3 DNA is TGTGCCAGCAGCCCGCACTGGGCACCCCTCCACTTT.

This clonotype appeared a single time. CDR3 bases: TGTGCCAGCAGAGCGGTGGGAGGGGGAGATGGTGTTGAAGCTTTCTTT. This codes for CASRAVGGGDGVEAFF. The chain links TRBV12-3 or TRBV12-4 to TRBJ1-1; maybe TRBD1 (6 bases). The V gene lost 6 bases and the J gene lost 7 bases, with 24 bases spanning the gap. The CDR3 contains 16 residues.

This chain connects TRBV11-3 to TRBJ2-3; 13 nucleotides agree with TRBD2. CDR3 size: 15 residues. CDR1 and CDR2 from the germline V gene are SGHNT and YENEEA. The V gene end was trimmed by 3 bases and the J gene end by 4 bases; junction bases not matched to a gene: 1. CDR3 residues: CASSFGLAGADTQYF. CDR3 coding DNA: TGTGCCAGCAGCTTCGGACTAGCGGGAGCAGATACGCAGTATTTT. The whole variable domain, remainder taken from reference TRBV11-3 and TRBJ2-3, is EAGVVQSPRYKIIEKKQPVAFWCNPISGHNTLYWYLQNLGQGPELLIRYENEEAVDDSQLPKDRFSAERLKGVDSTLKIQPAELGDSAVYLCASSFGLAGADTQYFGPGTRLTVL.

With respect to this clonotype: One end of the junction does not line up with germline, which may come from a read error. CDR3 DNA: TGTGCCGGCAGTCTGACACCGGAGGGGGCTTACCGTGGCTACACCTTC. Translation gives CAGSLTPEGAYRGYTF. The chain is built from TRBV6-2 or TRBV6-3 and TRBJ1-2; TRBD1 matches at 7 bases. This CDR3 has 16 residues. Germline V gene lookup returns CDR1 MNHEY and CDR2 SVGEGT.

V and J are TRBV12-1 and TRBJ2-5; the table gives TRBD2 as D, unverified against the DNA. TRBV12-1 is described as a pseudogene. The CDR3 totals 15 residues. The CDR3 reads CASSFGYWGGETQYF. CDR3 DNA: TGTGCCAGCAGCTTTGGTTATTGGGGAGGAGAGACCCAGTACTTC.

CDR3 nucleotide sequence: TGTGCCAGCAGCCACACTATCGTTAGTTCGGCTAGTCAAGAGACCCAGTACTTC. Its protein is CASSHTIVSSASQETQYF. The chain combines TRBV11-1 with TRBJ2-5; D is undetermined. There are 18 residues in the CDR3. The V end was cut by 5 bases, the J end by 2 bases, with 24 bases between. The germline CDR1 and CDR2 sequences are SGHAT and FQDESV (reference sequence).

Only one count was recorded for this clonotype. This rearrangement joins TRBV15 to TRBJ2-3; 12 bases are a match to TRBD2. Germline V gene data show CDR1 as LNHNV and CDR2 as YYDKDF (reference sequence). J lost 2 bases, V lost 5 bases, and 5 bases had no gene match. The CDR3 has 16 amino acids. The CDR3 DNA is TGTGCCACCAGCCCCGGGACTAGCGGGTCCACAGATACGCAGTATTTT. The encoded protein is CATSPGTSGSTDTQYF.

In its sample, this clonotype was seen many times. The chain combines TRBV6-1 with TRBJ2-7; 8 bases match TRBD1. The CDR3 has 12 amino acids. The ends lost 8 bases at V and 3 bases at J; junction bases unmatched: 3. Germline loops: CDR1 MNHNS, CDR2 SASEGT. CDR3 amino acids: CASSGTGYEQYF. The CDR3, as DNA: TGTGCCAGCTCCGGGACAGGCTACGAGCAGTACTTC.

CDR3 protein: CASSAQGTITGDTQYF. CDR3 sequence (DNA): TGTGCCAGCAGTGCTCAAGGGACTATAACGGGGGATACGCAGTATTTT. V gene TRBV6-4 combines with J gene TRBJ2-3; 7 bases match TRBD2. The CDR3 is 16 residues long. In germline, CDR1 is MRHNA, CDR2 SNTAGT. V lost 4 bases, J lost 6 bases, and 13 bases stayed unmatched.

This rearrangement joins TRBV7-9 to TRBJ1-5, with D uncertain. Germline values: CDR1 SEHNR, CDR2 FQNEAQ (reference sequence). This CDR3 spans 14 amino acids. The ends were cut back, 1 base at V and 4 bases at J, with 8 bases in the middle. The CDR3: CASSLGLGNQPQHF. CDR3 nucleotides: TGTGCCAGCAGCTTAGGGCTCGGGAATCAGCCCCAGCATTTT.

This clonotype was seen more than once but under ten times. This chain connects TRBV3-1 to TRBJ1-1; D is unresolved. Trimming took off 1 base at V and 3 bases at J, with 9 bases between the two ends. The CDR3 runs 14 residues. CDR1 and CDR2 from the germline V gene are LGHDT and YNNKEL (reference sequence). CDR3 region: CASSQVGGYTEAFF. The DNA for the CDR3 is TGTGCCAGCAGCCAAGTAGGTGGTTACACTGAAGCTTTCTTT.

This chain links TRBV7-2 with TRBJ2-1, with D perhaps matching TRBD1 or TRBD2 (7 bases each). The CDR3 consists of 17 residues. Trimming cost V 6 bases and J 14 bases, with 32 bases left between them. From germline, CDR1 is SGHTA and CDR2 FQGNSA. In DNA form, the CDR3 reads TGTGCCAGCAGTCCGCGCCAGGGGGTTTCGGTTGGGGGGGAGGAGTTCTTC. Its translation: CASSPRQGVSVGGEEFF.

In this sample, this clonotype turned up a few times. The rearrangement uses TRBV7-6 and TRBJ2-2, with a weak D call TRBD2 (5 bases). Germline CDR1 is SGHVS and CDR2 is FNYEAQ. The CDR3 is 14 residues long. V gave up 3 bases and J gave up 1 base, with 6 bases separating them. The CDR3 reads CASSFAGNTGELFF. CDR3 DNA sequence: TGTGCCAGCAGCTTTGCGGGGAACACCGGGGAGCTGTTTTTT.

This clonotype was counted a few times. The chain links TRBV6-6 to TRBJ2-6; D unclear. The CDR3 spans 15 residues. The germline gives CDR1 MNHNY, CDR2 SVGAGI (reference sequence). V was pared by 5 bases and J by 6 bases, with 14 bases between. CDR3 coding DNA: TGTGCCAGCAGTCCGGACCCTGGGGTGGCCAACGTCCTGACTTTC. Translating it yields CASSPDPGVANVLTF.

This clonotype has a handful of counts. V is TRBV20-1 and J is TRBJ2-3; 9 bases align to TRBD1. The CDR3 runs to 16 residues. CDR1 DFQATT and CDR2 SNEGSKA come from the germline V gene (reference sequence). V shed 0 bases, J shed 3 bases, and the junction held 7 bases outside the gene matches. As DNA, the CDR3 is TGCAGTGCTAGAGATCCATCGACAGGGGGAACAGATACGCAGTATTTT. Translated: CSARDPSTGGTDTQYF.

J is TRBJ1-1 and V is TRBV4-2; 7 nucleotides match TRBD1. Trimming took 3 bases from V and 9 from J; bases not matched to a gene: 10. The CDR3 totals 14 residues. Germline CDR1 is LGHNA and CDR2 is YNFKEQ. CDR3 region: CASSQTDRDSKAFF. The CDR3 nucleotides are TGTGCCAGCAGCCAGACTGACCGGGACAGCAAAGCTTTCTTT.

The chain joins TRBV7-9 to TRBJ1-2; 7 bases fit TRBD1. Germline-derived CDR1 and CDR2 are SEHNR and FQNEAQ (reference sequence). J gave up 2 bases and V 7 bases, and 7 bases lay outside the gene matches. The CDR3 sequence is 14 residues long. For the CDR3, the DNA is TGTGCCAGCACTCCCCGACAGGGAAACTATGGCTACACCTTC. It yields the protein CASTPRQGNYGYTF.

The chain uses TRBV4-3 and TRBJ1-2; D uncertain. Deletions cut 1 base from V and 4 bases from J, with 16 bases between. This CDR3 contains 16 residues. Germline CDR1 reads LGHNA; CDR2 reads YSLEER. The CDR3 sequence: CASSQGTAGQPYGYTF. In DNA, the CDR3 is TGCGCCAGCAGCCAAGGAACCGCCGGGCAGCCCTATGGCTACACCTTC.

The rearrangement links TRBV5-1 to TRBJ2-4, with 7 bases aligning to TRBD1. The DNA end is a closer match to TRBJ2-7, so the J assignment may be wrong. Germline assignment: CDR1 SGHRS and CDR2 YFSETQ. The CDR3 contains 13 residues. The CDR3 here is CASSRDRYYEQYF. CDR3 sequence (DNA): TGCGCCAGCAGCCGGGACAGATACTACGAGCAGTACTTC.

This sequence joins TRBV7-2 and TRBJ1-1, with D unclear. This CDR3 comprises 14 residues. Per the germline V gene, CDR1 is SGHTA and CDR2 is FQGNSA. The V and J ends lost 0 bases and 3 bases respectively, with 8 bases between them. The chain's CDR3 is CASSLAAAYTEAFF. CDR3 nucleotide sequence: TGTGCCAGCAGCTTAGCGGCGGCGTACACTGAAGCTTTCTTT.

This chain connects TRBV20-1 to TRBJ2-1, with D perhaps TRBD2 (5 bases). The germline V and J ends were trimmed by 6 bases and 9 bases, with 12 bases remaining between them. The V gene's germline CDR1 is DFQATT and CDR2 SNEGSKA (reference sequence). The CDR3 loop spans 11 amino acids. The CDR3 nucleotides are TGCAGTGCCAAGAGGGTTGCTGAGCAGTTCTTC. This codes for CSAKRVAEQFF.

The chain has TRBV13 and TRBJ2-5; the D gene could be TRBD1 or TRBD2 (5 bases each). V was cut by 5 bases and J by 1 base, with 14 bases left in between. The germline V gene encodes CDR1 PRHDT and CDR2 FYEKMQ (reference sequence). CDR3 size: 15 residues. CDR3: CASSGGRALQETQYF. Written as DNA, the CDR3 is TGTGCCAGCAGCGGAGGCAGGGCCCTCCAAGAGACCCAGTACTTC.